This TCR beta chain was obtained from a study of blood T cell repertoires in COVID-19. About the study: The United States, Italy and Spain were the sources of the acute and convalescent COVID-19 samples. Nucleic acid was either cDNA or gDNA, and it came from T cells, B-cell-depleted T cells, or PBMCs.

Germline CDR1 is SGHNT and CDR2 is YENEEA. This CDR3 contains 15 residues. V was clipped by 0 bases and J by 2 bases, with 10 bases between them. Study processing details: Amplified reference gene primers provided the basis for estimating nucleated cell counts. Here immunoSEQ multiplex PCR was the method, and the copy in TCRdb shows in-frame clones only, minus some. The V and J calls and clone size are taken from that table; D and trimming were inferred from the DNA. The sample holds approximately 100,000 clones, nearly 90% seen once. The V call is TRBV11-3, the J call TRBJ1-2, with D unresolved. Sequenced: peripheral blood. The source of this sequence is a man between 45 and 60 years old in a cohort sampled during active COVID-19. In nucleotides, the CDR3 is TGTGCCAGCAGCTTAGATCGTTCGGAGAACTATGGCTACACCTTC. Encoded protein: CASSLDRSENYGYTF.